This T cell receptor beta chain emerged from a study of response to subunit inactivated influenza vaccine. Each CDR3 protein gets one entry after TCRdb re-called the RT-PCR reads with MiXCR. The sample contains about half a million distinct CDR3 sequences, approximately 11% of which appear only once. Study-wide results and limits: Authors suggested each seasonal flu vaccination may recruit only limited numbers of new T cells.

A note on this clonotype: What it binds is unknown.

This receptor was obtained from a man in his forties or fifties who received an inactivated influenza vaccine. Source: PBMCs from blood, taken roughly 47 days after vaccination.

The CDR3 protein is CASSHLTGGVWEQFF. The CDR3 DNA is TGCGCCAGCAGCCATTTGACAGGGGGTGTATGGGAGCAGTTCTTC. V gene TRBV4-3 combines with J gene TRBJ2-1; 9 bases are a match to TRBD1. The CDR3 sequence is 15 residues long. Losses at the gene ends were 3 bases for V and 10 bases for J; bases not matched to a gene: 10. The germline V gene encodes CDR1 LGHNA and CDR2 YSLEER.